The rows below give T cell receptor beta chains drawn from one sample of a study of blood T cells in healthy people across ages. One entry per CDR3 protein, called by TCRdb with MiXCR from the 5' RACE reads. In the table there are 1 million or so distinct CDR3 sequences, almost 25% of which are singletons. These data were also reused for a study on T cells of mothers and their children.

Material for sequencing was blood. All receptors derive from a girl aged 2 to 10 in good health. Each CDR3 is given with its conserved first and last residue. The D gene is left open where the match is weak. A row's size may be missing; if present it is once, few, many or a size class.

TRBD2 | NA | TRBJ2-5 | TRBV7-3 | CASSKTSGRGETQYF | TGTGCCAGCAGCAAGACTAGCGGGAGGGGAGAGACCCAGTACTTC
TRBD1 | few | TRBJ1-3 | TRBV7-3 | CASSLSGTAGNTIYF | TGTGCCAGCAGCTTGTCGGGGACAGCAGGAAACACCATATATTTT
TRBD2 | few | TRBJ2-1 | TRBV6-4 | CASSESGGMNEQFF | TGTGCCAGCAGTGAGTCGGGGGGGATGAATGAGCAGTTCTTC
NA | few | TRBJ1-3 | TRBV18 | CASSREGTGNTVYF | TGTGCCAGCTCACGAGAGGGAACTGGAAACACCGTATATTTT
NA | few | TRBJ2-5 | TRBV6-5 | CASSYSTETQYF | TGTGCCAGCAGTTACTCGACAGAGACCCAGTACTTC
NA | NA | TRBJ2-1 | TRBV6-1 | CASSEVTSGKVGNEQFF | TGTGCCAGCAGTGAAGTGACTAGTGGGAAGGTAGGGAATGAGCAGTTCTTC
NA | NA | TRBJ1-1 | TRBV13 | CASSLGEASYEAFF | TGTGCCAGCAGCTTAGGCGAAGCATCGTATGAAGCTTTCTTT
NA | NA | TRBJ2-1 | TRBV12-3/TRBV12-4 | CASSPPLGGSNAQFF | TGTGCCAGCAGCCCCCCTCTCGGGGGATCAAATGCGCAGTTCTTC
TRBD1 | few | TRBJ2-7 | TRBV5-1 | CAGRQGADSYEQYF | TGCGCCGGAAGACAGGGGGCGGATAGCTACGAGCAGTACTTC
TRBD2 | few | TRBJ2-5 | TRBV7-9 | CASSPWGGKETQYF | TGTGCCAGCAGCCCCTGGGGGGGGAAAGAGACCCAGTACTTC
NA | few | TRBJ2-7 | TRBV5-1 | CASSLERFDQYEQYF | TGCGCCAGCAGCTTGGAAAGGTTTGATCAGTACGAGCAGTACTTC
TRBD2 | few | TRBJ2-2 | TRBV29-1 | CSVGGLGPGLAGLNTGELFF | TGCAGCGTTGGGGGCCTTGGACCGGGACTAGCGGGATTGAACACCGGGGAGCTGTTTTTT
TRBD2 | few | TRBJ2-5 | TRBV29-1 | CSFSGRGWSQYF | TGCAGCTTTAGCGGGAGGGGGTGGTCCCAGTACTTC
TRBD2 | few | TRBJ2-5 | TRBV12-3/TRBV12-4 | CATRLAGGIETQYF | TGTGCCACCAGACTAGCGGGAGGAATAGAGACCCAGTACTTC
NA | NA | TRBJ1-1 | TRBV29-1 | CSVGATTEAFF | TGCAGCGTTGGTGCGACCACTGAAGCTTTCTTT
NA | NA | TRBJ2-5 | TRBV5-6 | CASSIQLGEDQYF | TGTGCCAGCAGCATCCAGTTAGGGGAAGACCAGTACTTC
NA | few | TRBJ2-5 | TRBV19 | CASSLYTDQETQYF | TGTGCCAGTAGTCTCTACACCGACCAAGAGACCCAGTACTTC
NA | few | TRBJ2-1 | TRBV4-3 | CASSQEEGLPLSYNEQFF | TGCGCCAGCAGCCAAGAGGAAGGGCTGCCTCTCTCCTACAATGAGCAGTTCTTC
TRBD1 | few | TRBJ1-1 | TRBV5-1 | CASRTGQRTEAFF | TGCGCCAGCCGGACGGGACAGCGCACTGAAGCTTTCTTT
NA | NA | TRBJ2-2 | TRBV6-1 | CASSEALNTGELFF | TGTGCCAGCAGTGAAGCGCTTAACACCGGGGAGCTGTTTTTT
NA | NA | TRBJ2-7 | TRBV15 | CATSRDGDTTNYEQYF | TGTGCCACCAGCAGAGATGGGGACACCACGAACTACGAGCAGTACTTC
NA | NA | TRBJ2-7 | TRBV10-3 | CAISDPSKLKNEQYF | TGTGCCATCAGTGATCCCTCAAAACTTAAGAACGAGCAGTACTTC
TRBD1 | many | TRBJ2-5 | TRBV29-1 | CSVRQGGPVETQYF | TGCAGCGTACGACAGGGGGGTCCCGTTGAGACCCAGTACTTC
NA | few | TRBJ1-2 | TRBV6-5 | CASSPVKVVYGYTF | TGTGCCAGCAGCCCCGTTAAAGTGGTCTATGGCTACACCTTC
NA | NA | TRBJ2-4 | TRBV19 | CASSIDGVAGSKNIQYF | TGTGCCAGTAGCATCGATGGGGTTGCGGGTTCCAAAAACATTCAGTACTTC
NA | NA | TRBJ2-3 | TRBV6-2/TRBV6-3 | CASSSGRDTQYF | TGTGCCAGCAGTTCCGGACGAGATACGCAGTATTTT
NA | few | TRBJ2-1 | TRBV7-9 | CASSNPAGVGGHEQFF | TGTGCCAGCAGCAACCCTGCCGGGGTCGGGGGACATGAGCAGTTCTTC
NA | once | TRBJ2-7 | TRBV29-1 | CSVEGGAGEQYF | TGCAGCGTTGAAGGGGGGGCAGGGGAGCAGTACTTC
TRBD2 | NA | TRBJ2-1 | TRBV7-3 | CASSPQGLNEQFF | TGTGCCAGCAGCCCCCAGGGACTAAATGAGCAGTTCTTC
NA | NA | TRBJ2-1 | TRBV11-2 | CASSLVGGSRGNEQFF | TGTGCCAGCAGCTTAGTAGGAGGATCGAGGGGCAATGAGCAGTTCTTC
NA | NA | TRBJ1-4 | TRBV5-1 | CASSLTDINEKLFF | TGCGCCAGCAGCTTGACGGATATTAATGAAAAACTGTTTTTT
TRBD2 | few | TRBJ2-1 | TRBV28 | CASTTGTMGLAEQFF | TGTGCCAGCACCACCGGGACTATGGGTCTGGCTGAGCAGTTCTTC
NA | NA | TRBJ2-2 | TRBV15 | CATGERGGELFF | TGTGCCACCGGGGAGAGGGGAGGGGAGCTGTTTTTT
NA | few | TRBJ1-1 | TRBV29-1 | CSVIRRLNTEAFF | TGCAGCGTTATAAGACGCCTGAACACTGAAGCTTTCTTT
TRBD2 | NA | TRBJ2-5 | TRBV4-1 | CASSQDSAGEPGEETQYF | TGCGCCAGCAGCCAAGATTCGGCGGGGGAACCGGGGGAAGAGACCCAGTACTTC
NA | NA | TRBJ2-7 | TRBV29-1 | CSVVDTGANSYEQYF | TGCAGCGTTGTGGATACGGGGGCAAATTCCTACGAGCAGTACTTC
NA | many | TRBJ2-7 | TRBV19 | CACGGGSEQYF | TGTGCCTGTGGTGGAGGTTCCGAGCAGTACTTC
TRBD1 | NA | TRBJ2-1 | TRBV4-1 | CASSPDRVSYNEQFF | TGCGCCAGCAGCCCCGACAGGGTCTCCTACAATGAGCAGTTCTTC
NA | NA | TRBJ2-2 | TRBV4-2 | CASSQDKVVIAPSGTGELFF | TGTGCCAGCAGCCAAGATAAGGTAGTGATAGCTCCATCGGGGACCGGGGAGCTGTTTTTT
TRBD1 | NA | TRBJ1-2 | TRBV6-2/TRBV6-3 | CASSSIDRVYGYTF | TGTGCCAGCAGCTCCATTGACAGGGTATATGGCTACACCTTC
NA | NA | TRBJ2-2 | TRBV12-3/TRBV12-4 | CASTLGNGELFF | TGTGCCAGCACTCTGGGGAACGGGGAGCTGTTTTTT
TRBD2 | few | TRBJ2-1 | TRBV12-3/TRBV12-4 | CASSGTSGRRGYNEQFF | TGTGCCAGCAGCGGGACTAGCGGGAGGCGAGGATACAATGAGCAGTTCTTC
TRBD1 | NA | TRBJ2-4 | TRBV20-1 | CSAGTAKNIQYF | TGCAGTGCAGGGACAGCTAAAAACATTCAGTACTTC
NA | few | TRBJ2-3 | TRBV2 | CASPQQDEPDTQYF | TGTGCCAGCCCCCAGCAGGATGAACCAGATACGCAGTATTTT
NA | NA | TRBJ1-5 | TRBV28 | CASRLRETHQPQHF | TGTGCCAGCAGGCTCCGGGAAACCCATCAGCCCCAGCATTTT
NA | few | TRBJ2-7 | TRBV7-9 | CASSFPARTSSSYEQYF | TGTGCCAGCAGCTTTCCCGCCAGGACCTCAAGCTCCTACGAGCAGTACTTC
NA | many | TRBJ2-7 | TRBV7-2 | CASSLQGSTYEQYF | TGTGCCAGCAGCTTACAGGGTTCGACCTACGAGCAGTACTTC
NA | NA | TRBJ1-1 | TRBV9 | CASSSLSIQGSMNTEAFF | TGTGCCAGCAGCTCCCTCTCGATCCAGGGATCCATGAACACTGAAGCTTTCTTT
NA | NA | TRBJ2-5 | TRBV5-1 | CASSTAGGAAETQYF | TGCGCCAGCAGCACCGCGGGCGGGGCGGCTGAGACCCAGTACTTC